Reported below is one T cell receptor (beta chain). Its cognate antigen is unknown. TCR sequencing used cDNA made by reverse transcription of extracted RNA. Assay: immunoSEQ multiplex PCR; the TCRdb copy retains only in-frame clones and omits some. The sample carries 150,000 to 160,000 clones, 40% to 60% recorded once. The data stem from a study of CD8+ T cells in alopecia areata. Study outcomes and limitations: Whereas mice showed it more clearly, TCR sharing across patients was murkier, possibly because of HLA.

Peripheral blood, together with lesional scalp punch biopsies, was collected from alopecia areata patients. V shed 0 bases and J 6 bases; nucleotides not matched to a gene: 4. Germline V gene sequence: CDR1 LGHNA, CDR2 YSLEER. This CDR3 is 14 amino acids long. The chain is built from TRBV4-3 and TRBJ1-2; 7 bases are shared with TRBD1. This material consisted of CD8+ T cells sorted from blood, taken at week 0. The sequence came from a human donor with alopecia areata. The CDR3 DNA follows: TGCGCCAGCAGCCAAGATGAGGGGGCGGATGGCTACACCTTC. It yields the protein CASSQDEGADGYTF.